The 6 T cell receptor beta chains below all came from one sample that was sequenced in a study of cytotoxic CD8 clonotypes in ibrutinib-treated CLL. Sequencing was performed with immunoSEQ multiplex PCR; in TCRdb, only in-frame clones are kept and a portion is missing. Of fewer than 400,000 clones listed, roughly 70% are singletons. The specimen was PBMCs, collected after 36 months of ibrutinib treatment. The source of these receptors is a human donor with chronic lymphocytic leukemia.

The chain combines TRBV5-1 with TRBJ2-3, with a weak D call TRBD2 (6 bases). The V end lost 4 bases, the J end lost 1 base, and 19 bases lay between the germline ends. The CDR3 extends over 17 amino acids. Germline V gene lookup returns CDR1 SGHRS and CDR2 YFSETQ. In DNA form, the CDR3 reads TGCGCCAGCAGCCCGTGGAAGGTGGCTAGCGGCACAGATACGCAGTATTTT. Its protein product is CASSPWKVASGTDTQYF.

This chain joins TRBV27 and TRBJ2-2; D unclear. The CDR3 is 12 residues long. The germline V gene encodes CDR1 MNHEY and CDR2 SMNVEV (reference sequence). V lost 6 bases and J lost 6, with 8 bases in between. The CDR3 nucleotides are TGTGCCAGCAGGGGTTCGCCCGGGGAGCTGTTTTTT. Protein: CASRGSPGELFF.

The rearrangement uses TRBV18 and TRBJ2-2; 13 bases line up with TRBD2. V was clipped by 4 bases and J by 8 bases; unmatched bases: 10. CDR3 length equals 17 residues. Germline CDR1 reads KGHSH; CDR2 reads LQKENI. Here the CDR3 reads CASSLAGTSGKTGELFF. As DNA, the CDR3 is TGTGCCAGCTCACTAGCCGGGACTAGCGGGAAGACAGGGGAGCTGTTTTTT.

V gene TRBV4-1 combines with J gene TRBJ2-4; 12 bases align to TRBD2. This CDR3 region has 18 residues. V shed 4 bases, J shed 6 bases, and the junction held 13 bases outside the gene matches. CDR1 is MGHRA, CDR2 YSYEKL, per germline. The CDR3, as DNA: TGCGCCAGCAGCCCAAGAATGCCTAGCGGGGGGGCTAGAAACATTCAGTACTTC. Protein product: CASSPRMPSGGARNIQYF.

The genes are TRBV27 and TRBJ2-7; 8 positions agree with TRBD2. V gave up 3 bases and J gave up 0 bases; unmatched junction bases: 4. CDR1 MNHEY and CDR2 SMNVEV come from the germline V gene (reference sequence). The CDR3 is 15 residues long. CDR3 amino acids: CASSFRGTSSYEQYF. The CDR3 coding sequence is TGTGCCAGCAGTTTCCGTGGGACTAGCTCCTACGAGCAGTACTTC.

The chain has TRBV7-6 and TRBJ2-7, with a possible D match to TRBD1 (5 bases). The CDR3 loop spans 15 amino acids. The V gene's germline CDR1 is SGHVS and CDR2 FNYEAQ. V was clipped by 1 base and J by 2 bases, with 12 bases between them. CDR3 in DNA: TGTGCCAGCAGCTTAGAATCAACAGGAACCTACGAGCAGTACTTC. Encoded protein: CASSLESTGTYEQYF. Based on the CDR3 plus reference TRBV7-6 and TRBJ2-7, the full variable domain is GAGVSQSPRYKVTKRGQDVALRCDPISGHVSLYWYRQALGQGPEFLTYFNYEAQQDKSGLPNDRFSAERPEGSISTLTIQRTEQRDSAMYRCASSLESTGTYEQYFGPGTRLTVT.